These 3 T cell receptor beta chains came from one sample sequenced in a study of cytomegalovirus exposure and HLA in healthy donors. Both 60 Vbeta primers and 13 Jbeta primers went into the PCR. Method: immunoSEQ multiplex PCR; TCRdb's copy keeps in-frame clones and lacks some. The sample lists 100,000 to 150,000 clones, around three quarters seen once, with about 8.9% in the top ten. The material sequenced was PBMCs. The receptor source for this set is a man younger than 40 in good health and CMV-seropositive.

The rearrangement joins TRBV30 to TRBJ2-5, with 8 nucleotides matching TRBD2. The CDR3 spans 12 residues. CDR1 and CDR2 from the germline V gene are GTSNPN and SVGIG (reference sequence). V was pared by 1 base and J by 9 bases, with 4 bases of the junction left unmatched. The CDR3 DNA reads TGTGCCTGGAGTGATTTCGGGGGGGCCCAGTACTTC. This sequence encodes CAWSDFGGAQYF. The variable domain in full, completed from reference TRBV30 and TRBJ2-5, reads SQTIHQWPATLVQPVGSPLSLECTVEGTSNPNLYWYRQAAGRGLQLLFYSVGIGQISSEVPQNLSASRPQDRQFILSSKKLLLSDSGFYLCAWSDFGGAQYFGPGTRLLVL.

This clone was picked up a small number of times. V and J are TRBV6-4 and TRBJ1-1; 8 bases agree with TRBD1. Germline-derived CDR1 and CDR2 are MRHNA and SNTAGT. V lost 6 bases to trimming and J lost 4 bases; unmatched junction nucleotides: 10. The CDR3 is made up of 15 amino acids. The DNA for the CDR3 is TGTGCCAGCAGCGCTAACGGACAGGGACCCACTGAAGCTTTCTTT. Translation: CASSANGQGPTEAFF.

The chain's CDR3 is CASSAGGYEQYF. CDR3 DNA: TGTGCCAGCAGCGCCGGAGGCTACGAGCAGTACTTC. The genes are TRBV9 and TRBJ2-7; D perhaps matches TRBD2 (5 bases). CDR3 length: 12 residues. V was pared by 3 bases and J by 3 bases, with 7 bases between. Per germline, CDR1 SGDLS and CDR2 YYNGEE.